The clone carrying this TCR beta chain showed up just a few times. Its matching antigen is unknown. This record belongs to a study of blood T cells in healthy people across ages. Peripheral blood, around 10 milliliters per donor, was collected. Total RNA, at least 6 micrograms per sample, was extracted from PBMCs. Using a J-beta primer mix together with a sample-barcoded 5' primer, a second PCR was run for roughly 7 to 12 cycles. Each CDR3 protein is one row after TCRdb ran MiXCR on the 5' RACE reads. Of roughly 1.6 million distinct CDR3 sequences in the sample, about 35% were seen once. Regarding the study as a whole: Older individuals had lower TCR beta diversity per million T cells (the decline was roughly linear). Relative to aged donors, long-lived donors carried more naive CD4+ cells and displayed higher diversity.

The CDR3 is 17 residues long. After removal of 5 bases from V and 9 bases from J, the junction contained 17 bases not matched to a gene. The J gene is TRBJ2-4, the V gene TRBV12-3 or TRBV12-4; TRBD2 matches 9 bases. The source material was blood. This TCR was sampled from a woman aged 25 to 39 in good health. CDR3 nucleotide sequence: TGTGCCAGCAGTAGAATAGCGGGGGAGGGCCCTAGGAGCATTCAGTACTTC. Its translation is CASSRIAGEGPRSIQYF.